This T cell receptor beta chain was recorded in a study of blood T cells in healthy people across ages. Primers used in a second PCR of roughly 6 to 12 cycles were a sample-barcoded 5' primer and a J-beta primer mix. Each sample provided no less than 2.5 million CDR3-containing paired-end reads. TCRdb recomputed calls from the 5' RACE reads with MiXCR, one row per CDR3 protein. Of more than 1,000,000 distinct CDR3 sequences listed, 25% were seen once; the top ten hold around 0.75%. CDR1 is SQVTM and CDR2 is ANQGSEA in the germline V gene. The germline V and J ends were trimmed by 7 bases and 3 bases, with 10 bases remaining between them. CDR3 length: 11 residues. The same sample was also studied in work on T cells of mothers and their children.

The chain is built from TRBV29-1 and TRBJ2-7; D is ambiguous. What was sequenced was blood. This TCR derives from a girl aged 2 to 9 in good health. DNA of the CDR3: TGCAGCGCCGCGGAGAACTACGAGCAGTACTTC. This sequence encodes CSAAENYEQYF.